These 10 T cell receptor beta chains were all obtained from the same sample, sequenced in a study of T-cell memory formation after mild COVID-19. TCRdb reprocessed the 5' RACE reads via MiXCR and lists one record per CDR3 protein. This table has about 210,000 distinct CDR3 sequences, around 26% appearing once. The specimen sequenced was PBMCs or a T cell subset sorted from them (not recorded which). The source of these receptors is an adult woman who had mild COVID-19 (a few samples of this study predate the infection). Cell type and time point are not known.

The chain employs TRBV18 and TRBJ2-7; 8 bases are a match to TRBD2. The CDR3 is 14 residues long. Germline V gene lookup returns CDR1 KGHSH and CDR2 LQKENI. Trimming cost V 3 bases and J 3 bases; bases outside gene matches: 4. CDR3 loop: CASSPQRENYEQYF. The DNA of the CDR3 is TGTGCCAGCTCACCCCAGCGGGAGAACTACGAGCAGTACTTC. The full variable domain, with the rest looked up from reference TRBV18 and TRBJ2-7, is NAGVMQNPRHLVRRRGQEARLRCSPMKGHSHVYWYRQLPEEGLKFMVYLQKENIIDESGMPKERFSAEFPKEGPSILRIQQVVRGDSAAYFCASSPQRENYEQYFGPGTRLTVT.

This clonotype was detected ten times or more. The rearrangement joins TRBV7-3 to TRBJ2-3, with 7 bases that match TRBD2. This CDR3 comprises 17 residues. After removal of 5 bases from V and 0 bases from J, the junction contained 11 bases not matched to a gene. Germline CDR1 is SGHTA and CDR2 is FQGTGA. CDR3 nucleotides: TGTGCCAGCAGCCTGGGGCCTAGCGGCCTTAGCACAGATACGCAGTATTTT. As protein: CASSLGPSGLSTDTQYF.

The genes are TRBV6-2 or TRBV6-3 and TRBJ2-1; D gene unclear. V lost 2 bases and J 5 bases, leaving 7 bases between the germline ends. The germline V gene encodes CDR1 MNHEY and CDR2 SVGEGT. There are 13 residues in the CDR3. DNA of the CDR3: TGTGCCAGCAGTTACGGACGGCACAATGAGCAGTTCTTC. This gives the protein CASSYGRHNEQFF.

The V gene is TRBV5-4, the J gene TRBJ2-5; D is undetermined. The V gene's germline CDR1 is SGHNT and CDR2 YYREEE (reference sequence). Trimming shortened V by 0 bases and J by 2 bases, and 11 bases separated the two germline ends. The length of the CDR3 is 15 residues. The CDR3 bases are TGTGCCAGCAGCTTGGGGCAGTTCATTCAAGAGACCCAGTACTTC. This gives the protein CASSLGQFIQETQYF.

This clonotype has more than one count but fewer than ten. The chain carries TRBV30 and TRBJ2-3; the D is unclear. Germline V gene data show CDR1 as GTSNPN and CDR2 as SVGIG (reference sequence). This CDR3 comprises 14 residues. The V end was cut by 4 bases, the J end by 2 bases, with 13 bases between. The CDR3 DNA reads as TGTGCCTGGAAGGCAGGCCCTAACACAGATACGCAGTATTTT. It yields the protein CAWKAGPNTDTQYF.

This clonotype was seen ten or more times. V and J are TRBV7-6 and TRBJ1-1, with 8 bases that match TRBD1. The V gene end was trimmed by 5 bases and the J gene end by 5 bases; junction bases not matched to a gene: 7. Looked up from germline, CDR1 is SGHVS and CDR2 is FNYEAQ. There are 14 residues in the CDR3. CDR3 amino acids: CASSLRGQGTEAFF. The CDR3 DNA reads TGTGCCAGCAGCCTCAGGGGGCAGGGGACTGAAGCTTTCTTT.

The chain links TRBV24-1 to TRBJ2-3; TRBD2 aligns across 9 bases. V lost 3 bases to trimming and J lost 2 bases; unmatched junction nucleotides: 11. Per germline, CDR1 KGHDR and CDR2 SFDVKD. The CDR3 contains 18 residues. In DNA, the CDR3 is TGTGCCACCAGTGATCCGACCGGGCGGGGGGGCCTCACAGATACGCAGTATTTT. Translating it yields CATSDPTGRGGLTDTQYF.

The gene calls are TRBV5-1 and TRBJ2-2; D is ambiguous. Trimming cost V 0 bases and J 1 base, with 7 bases left between them. The CDR3 runs to 15 residues. Looked up from germline, CDR1 is SGHRS and CDR2 is YFSETQ. CDR3 sequence: CASSLEFENTGELFF. The DNA for the CDR3 is TGCGCCAGCAGCTTGGAATTCGAGAACACCGGGGAGCTGTTTTTT.

The chain combines TRBV7-9 with TRBJ2-7; 8 nucleotides line up with TRBD2. This CDR3 is built from 14 residues. In germline, CDR1 is SEHNR, CDR2 FQNEAQ (reference sequence). J lost 2 bases, V lost 5 bases, and 5 bases had no gene match. CDR3 coding DNA: TGTGCCAGCAGCGAAGCGGGAGTAACCTACGAGCAGTACTTC. Protein sequence: CASSEAGVTYEQYF.

The gene calls are TRBV24-1 and TRBJ1-1, with unresolved D. CDR1 is KGHDR and CDR2 is SFDVKD in the germline V gene. There are 13 residues in the CDR3. V was cut by 0 bases and J by 3 bases, with 4 bases left in between. CDR3 DNA: TGTGCCACCAGTGATTTGAGCTACACTGAAGCTTTCTTT. Its protein is CATSDLSYTEAFF.